Following are 21 T cell receptor beta chains from one sample sequenced in a study of CD8 T cells in ankylosing spondylitis. TCRdb processed the 5' RACE reads anew with MiXCR; each CDR3 protein has one entry. The table includes hundreds of thousands of distinct CDR3 sequences, roughly 20% detected once. The sample was blood, either unsorted or a sorted T cell fraction (not recorded which). Receptors were obtained from a male donor with ankylosing spondylitis or in good health (not recorded which).

The chain is built from TRBV12-3 or TRBV12-4 and TRBJ2-1, with a weak D call TRBD2 (6 bases). V was trimmed by 5 bases and J by 6 bases, leaving 8 bases between them. The CDR3 totals 12 residues. CDR3 sequence reads: CASSHGSNEQFF. The DNA for the CDR3 is TGTGCCAGCAGTCACGGGAGCAATGAGCAGTTCTTC.

Comments on this clonotype: A junction end diverges from the germline sequence, so it may reflect a read error. The chain recombines TRBV11-2 with TRBJ2-7, with TRBD2 as a possible D gene (5 bases). This CDR3 has 11 amino acids. Germline values: CDR1 SGHAT, CDR2 FQNNGV. CDR3 region: CANSFGVEQYF. For the CDR3, the DNA is TGTGCCAACAGCTTCGGGGTCGAGCAGTACTTC.

This clonotype was observed many times. This chain links TRBV28 with TRBJ2-2, with TRBD1 as a possible D gene (5 bases). V gave up 6 bases and J gave up 2 bases, with 10 bases separating them. CDR3 length: 14 amino acids. Germline assignment: CDR1 MDHEN and CDR2 SYDVKM. The CDR3 sequence: CASRPDSNTGELFF. The CDR3 DNA is TGTGCCAGCAGACCTGACAGCAACACCGGGGAGCTGTTTTTT. Full variable domain (missing parts from reference TRBV28 and TRBJ2-2): DVKVTQSSRYLVKRTGEKVFLECVQDMDHENMFWYRQDPGLGLRLIYFSYDVKMKEKGDIPEGYSVSREKKERFSLILESASTNQTSMYLCASRPDSNTGELFFGEGSRLTVL.

This clonotype was seen a few times. The J gene is TRBJ1-2, the V gene TRBV12-3 or TRBV12-4, with D uncertain. V was shortened by 5 bases and J by 4 bases, with 14 bases between the two germline ends. CDR3 length: 14 residues. CDR3 in amino acids: CASSDPPPIYGYTF. In nucleotides, the CDR3 is TGTGCCAGCAGTGACCCGCCGCCGATCTATGGCTACACCTTC.

This clonotype occurred a few times. V gene TRBV10-3 combines with J gene TRBJ2-7; TRBD1 matches 9 bases. Unmatched junction bases numbered 14, after V lost 6 bases and J lost 8 bases. Germline V gives CDR1 ENHRY, CDR2 SYGVKD. The CDR3 has 15 residues. CDR3 nucleotides: TGTGCCATCAGCGACTCCGGGACAGGGCTACTGCAGCAGTACTTC. Translated: CAISDSGTGLLQQYF.

This clonotype occurred a few times. The chain combines TRBV28 with TRBJ2-2; 7 bases map to TRBD2. Trimming cost V 6 bases and J 3 bases; bases outside gene matches: 10. The CDR3 is 16 amino acids. Germline CDR1 reads MDHEN; CDR2 reads SYDVKM. The CDR3 DNA sequence: TGTGCCAGCAGACCTGGCTGGGGGGGGGACACCGGGGAGCTGTTTTTT. Protein sequence: CASRPGWGGDTGELFF. Full variable domain (remainder filled in from reference TRBV28 and TRBJ2-2): DVKVTQSSRYLVKRTGEKVFLECVQDMDHENMFWYRQDPGLGLRLIYFSYDVKMKEKGDIPEGYSVSREKKERFSLILESASTNQTSMYLCASRPGWGGDTGELFFGEGSRLTVL.

The genes are TRBV9 and TRBJ1-1; D is ambiguous. The V end lost 3 bases, the J end lost 2 bases, and 11 bases lay between the germline ends. Germline V CDR1 and CDR2: SGDLS, YYNGEE. This CDR3 has 14 amino acids. DNA for the CDR3: TGTGCCAGCAGCGCCGCAGCCTTTAACACTGAAGCTTTCTTT. This gives the protein CASSAAAFNTEAFF. The full variable domain, its missing parts supplied by reference TRBV9 and TRBJ1-1, is DSGVTQTPKHLITATGQRVTLRCSPRSGDLSVYWYQQSLDQGLQFLIQYYNGEERAKGNILERFSAQQFPDLHSELNLSSLELGDSALYFCASSAAAFNTEAFFGQGTRLTVV.

This clonotype was seen ten or more times. The CDR3, as DNA: TGTGCCAGCAGTCAAAAGCGGGGGTACAATGAGCAGTTCTTC. The encoded protein is CASSQKRGYNEQFF. This rearrangement joins TRBV6-1 to TRBJ2-1, with TRBD2 matching over 8 bases. Per germline, CDR1 MNHNS and CDR2 SASEGT. With V trimmed by 5 bases and J by 4 bases, 4 bases remained unmatched. The length of the CDR3 is 14 residues.

The V and J genes are TRBV10-3 and TRBJ2-7, with 7 bases matching TRBD1. Germline V lookup: CDR1 ENHRY, CDR2 SYGVKD. This CDR3 has 12 residues. Trimming removed 6 bases from V and 6 bases from J; junction bases left unmatched: 5. The CDR3 is CAISDRAGEQYF. The CDR3 DNA sequence: TGTGCCATCAGCGACAGGGCTGGCGAGCAGTACTTC.

DNA of the CDR3: TGTGCCAGCAGTTCCGTTGAGCTCACGAGGAGGCCGAACACCGGGGAGCTGTTTTTT. It is translated as CASSSVELTRRPNTGELFF. V and J are TRBV28 and TRBJ2-2; weak D call: TRBD2 (5 bases). Looked up from germline, CDR1 is MDHEN and CDR2 is SYDVKM. Deletions cut 4 bases from V and 0 bases from J, with 21 bases between. The CDR3 runs 19 residues.

A few counts support this clonotype. The genes are TRBV29-1 and TRBJ1-1; possible D gene TRBD1, 6 bases. The CDR3 consists of 12 residues. CDR1 is SQVTM, CDR2 ANQGSEA, per germline. V dropped 4 bases and J dropped 2 bases, with 8 bases sitting between them. The CDR3 loop reads CSVVQGNTEAFF. In DNA form, the CDR3 reads TGCAGCGTTGTACAGGGTAACACTGAAGCTTTCTTT.

This clonotype was counted between two and nine times. The rearrangement links TRBV27 to TRBJ2-7; 8 bases fit TRBD2. The trim removed 8 bases at V and 4 bases at J, leaving 16 bases unmatched. Looked up from germline, CDR1 is MNHEY and CDR2 is SMNVEV (reference sequence). The CDR3 totals 16 residues. CDR3 in DNA: TGTGCCAGCCGACCCTGGGGCGGGGGGCCCGTTTACGAGCAGTACTTC. Amino acid sequence: CASRPWGGGPVYEQYF.

The chain employs TRBV7-9 and TRBJ2-1; D may be TRBD1 (6 bases). The V end lost 6 bases, the J end lost 3 bases, and 9 bases lay between the germline ends. The CDR3 totals 13 residues. CDR1 SEHNR and CDR2 FQNEAQ come from the germline V gene (reference sequence). CDR3 nucleotide sequence: TGTGCCAGCAGACCCAGGGGCTACAATGAGCAGTTCTTC. It is translated as CASRPRGYNEQFF.

This clonotype has just a few counts. The rearrangement joins TRBV7-9 to TRBJ2-7; tentatively, D is TRBD1 (6 bases). This CDR3 is 14 amino acids long. Germline V CDR1 and CDR2: SEHNR, FQNEAQ (reference sequence). Trimming stripped 5 bases from V and 3 bases from J, with 14 bases between. The CDR3 loop is CASSPHEGVYEQYF. The CDR3 DNA reads TGTGCCAGCAGCCCCCATGAGGGGGTCTACGAGCAGTACTTC. Drawing the rest from reference TRBV7-9 and TRBJ2-7, the complete variable domain is DTGVSQNPRHKITKRGQNVTFRCDPISEHNRLYWYRQTLGQGPEFLTYFQNEAQLEKSRLLSDRFSAERPKGSFSTLEIQRTEQGDSAMYLCASSPHEGVYEQYFGPGTRLTVT.

This clonotype was observed a few times. The CDR3 sequence: CASSWHRVEGTNEQYF. In DNA, the CDR3 is TGTGCCAGCAGTTGGCACAGGGTCGAGGGTACCAACGAGCAGTACTTC. J is TRBJ2-7 and V is TRBV28; TRBD1 might be the D (6 bases). The CDR3 is made up of 16 amino acids. The V end was cut by 4 bases, the J end by 5 bases, with 21 bases between. Germline CDR1 is MDHEN and CDR2 is SYDVKM.

This clonotype was seen a handful of times. The CDR3: CASNPLGGTDTQYF. The DNA of the CDR3 is TGTGCCAGCAATCCTTTGGGGGGCACAGATACGCAGTATTTT. The chain has TRBV27 and TRBJ2-3, with D possibly being TRBD1 or TRBD2 (5 bases each). Trimming cost V 7 bases and J 1 base, with 12 bases left between them. The germline V gene has CDR1 MNHEY and CDR2 SMNVEV (reference sequence). The CDR3 is 14 residues long.

The chain combines TRBV20-1 with TRBJ2-1, with TRBD2 matching over 10 bases. This CDR3 is 16 amino acids long. V lost 4 bases to trimming and J lost 3 bases; unmatched junction nucleotides: 9. Germline V gene lookup returns CDR1 DFQATT and CDR2 SNEGSKA (reference sequence). The CDR3 sequence: CSANSERGGDYNEQFF. The CDR3, as DNA: TGCAGTGCTAACTCCGAGCGGGGGGGCGACTACAATGAGCAGTTCTTC.

This clonotype has just a few counts. J is TRBJ2-1 and V is TRBV7-9; 12 bases line up with TRBD1. The CDR3 runs to 16 residues. Trimming took 5 bases from V and 6 from J; bases not matched to a gene: 8. Looked up from germline, CDR1 is SEHNR and CDR2 is FQNEAQ (reference sequence). CDR3 amino acids: CASSPPGTGGFNEQFF. DNA for the CDR3: TGTGCCAGCAGCCCACCCGGGACAGGGGGCTTCAATGAGCAGTTCTTC.

This clonotype has only a few counts. This CDR3 is CASSSIAQTTDTQYF. CDR3 in DNA: TGTGCCAGCAGCTCGATAGCGCAGACCACAGATACGCAGTATTTT. The gene calls are TRBV12-3 or TRBV12-4 and TRBJ2-3; tentative D call: TRBD2 (5 bases). Trimming stripped 6 bases from V and 2 bases from J, with 15 bases between. CDR3 length: 15 residues.

This chain connects TRBV20-1 to TRBJ1-1; perhaps TRBD1 as D (5 bases). The V end lost 3 bases, the J end lost 0 bases, and 8 bases lay between the germline ends. This CDR3 spans 13 amino acids. CDR1 and CDR2 from the germline V gene are DFQATT and SNEGSKA (reference sequence). The CDR3 region is CSARTAMNTEAFF. The CDR3 DNA reads as TGCAGTGCTAGGACAGCCATGAACACTGAAGCTTTCTTT.

The chain uses TRBV15 and TRBJ2-7, with TRBD1 as a possible D gene (5 bases). The CDR3 sequence is 13 residues long. The germline gives CDR1 LNHNV, CDR2 YYDKDF (reference sequence). The germline V and J ends were trimmed by 8 bases and 0 bases, with 11 bases remaining between them. The CDR3 protein is CATSVDSSYEQYF. CDR3 nucleotide sequence: TGTGCCACCTCAGTCGACAGCTCCTACGAGCAGTACTTC.